This T cell receptor (beta chain) was captured by sequencing in a study of T-cell memory formation after mild COVID-19. Background on the study: The study found TCR clusters largely donor specific.

From the 5' RACE reads, TCRdb called clonotypes with MiXCR, one entry per CDR3 protein. The sample has some 270,000 distinct CDR3 sequences; 15% to 17% are singletons. Trimming cost V 3 bases and J 3 bases, with 6 bases left between them. The germline V gene has CDR1 LGHDT and CDR2 YNNKEL (reference sequence). The length of the CDR3 is 12 residues. The source material was PBMCs or a T cell subset sorted from them (not recorded which). V gene TRBV3-1 combines with J gene TRBJ2-7; D call uncertain. The sequence derives from an adult woman who had mild COVID-19 (a few samples of this study predate the infection). Cell type and time point are not known. The chain's CDR3 is CASSHANYEQYF. The DNA of the CDR3 is TGTGCCAGCAGCCACGCCAACTACGAGCAGTACTTC.